This T cell receptor (beta chain) is from a study of blood T cell repertoires in COVID-19. Study-level background: Researchers got acute and convalescent COVID-19 samples from the United States, Italy and Spain. Sources were T cells, B-cell-depleted T cells, or PBMCs; the material itself was cDNA or gDNA.

Germline V gene lookup returns CDR1 SGHRS and CDR2 YFSETQ. The CDR3 extends over 13 amino acids. V shed 5 bases and J shed 5 bases, with 13 bases lying between them. The table lists this clone with many counts. Clones were sequenced by immunoSEQ multiplex PCR, and TCRdb holds only the in-frame ones, with some missing. The repertoire holds about 97,000 clones, with around nine tenths as singletons. The sample comprised peripheral blood. This chain connects TRBV5-1 to TRBJ1-1; no clear D gene. This clonotype originated in a human donor in a cohort sampled during active COVID-19. CDR3: CASSWREETEAFF. For the CDR3, the DNA is TGCGCCAGCAGTTGGCGAGAGGAGACTGAAGCTTTCTTT.